The 9 T cell receptor beta chains in this list originate from one sample, sequenced in a study of graft-versus-host responses after intestinal transplantation. These receptors' antigens are unknown. Libraries were prepared by immunoSEQ multiplex PCR; TCRdb keeps only in-frame clonotypes and omits some of them. Seen here are nearly 95,000 clones, roughly 91% observed once, and the top ten hold about 2%. Material: unstimulated CD8+ T cells sorted from spleen or lymph node cells, obtained before intestinal transplant. The receptors were sampled from a human donor who received an intestinal transplant.

V and J are TRBV7-9 and TRBJ1-1; tentative D call: TRBD1 (5 bases). CDR3 length: 13 amino acids. V lost 5 bases and J lost 6, with 13 bases in between. Looked up from germline, CDR1 is SEHNR and CDR2 is FQNEAQ (reference sequence). CDR3 in amino acids: CASSETVDAEAFF. As DNA, the CDR3 is TGTGCCAGCAGCGAGACAGTGGACGCTGAAGCTTTCTTT. Full variable domain (missing parts from reference TRBV7-9 and TRBJ1-1): DTGVSQNPRHKITKRGQNVTFRCDPISEHNRLYWYRQTLGQGPEFLTYFQNEAQLEKSRLLSDRFSAERPKGSFSTLEIQRTEQGDSAMYLCASSETVDAEAFFGQGTRLTVV.

The chain couples TRBV7-9 to TRBJ1-2; no firm D call. CDR3 size: 15 residues. Germline assignment: CDR1 SEHNR and CDR2 FQNEAQ (reference sequence). With 5 bases removed from V and 2 bases from J, the gap between germline ends came to 15 bases. The CDR3 loop reads CASSHGRTGNYGYTF. For the CDR3, the DNA is TGTGCCAGCAGCCACGGGAGGACGGGGAACTATGGCTACACCTTC.

This sequence joins TRBV11-2 and TRBJ2-1, with a possible D match to TRBD2 (6 bases). Germline assignment: CDR1 SGHAT and CDR2 FQNNGV. The ends were cut back, 1 base at V and 8 bases at J, with 12 bases in the middle. The CDR3 covers 14 residues. The CDR3 bases are TGTGCCAGCAGCTTAGTGACTAGTAGGCATGAGCAGTTCTTC. Translation gives CASSLVTSRHEQFF.

This chain connects TRBV5-6 to TRBJ1-1; D is uncertain. This CDR3 contains 13 residues. The germline V gene encodes CDR1 SGHDT and CDR2 YYEEEE. Trimming cost V 5 bases and J 1 base, with 9 bases left between them. The CDR3 DNA sequence: TGTGCCAGCAGTTTCAGCGGGAACACTGAAGCTTTCTTT. Its protein is CASSFSGNTEAFF.

V is TRBV4-3 and J is TRBJ2-1; 9 nucleotides match TRBD1. CDR1 and CDR2 (germline): LGHNA, YSLEER. Trimming cost V 4 bases and J 9 bases; bases outside gene matches: 4. The CDR3 sequence is 13 residues long. In nucleotides, the CDR3 is TGCGCCAGCAGCCCTCGACAGGGGGGTGAGCAGTTCTTC. Its translation is CASSPRQGGEQFF.

The chain recombines TRBV19 with TRBJ2-7; D unresolved. CDR3 length: 14 residues. Per the germline V gene, CDR1 is LNHDA and CDR2 is SQIVND (reference sequence). V dropped 1 base and J dropped 4 bases, with 11 bases sitting between them. The CDR3 sequence: CASSIALNSYEQYF. The CDR3 DNA is TGTGCCAGTAGTATAGCCCTAAATTCTTACGAGCAGTACTTC.

The rearrangement links TRBV4-3 to TRBJ2-3; possibly TRBD2 for D (6 bases). The CDR3 spans 15 residues. The germline CDR1 and CDR2 sequences are LGHNA and YSLEER. V was shortened by 4 bases and J by 6 bases, with 17 bases between the two germline ends. CDR3 nucleotide sequence: TGCGCCAGCAGCCCGTTTGGGGGGTCCTCTGATACGCAGTATTTT. Encoded protein: CASSPFGGSSDTQYF.

This chain links TRBV4-3 with TRBJ2-3; tentative D call: TRBD2 (5 bases). V gave up 0 bases and J gave up 2 bases, with 6 bases separating them. This CDR3 comprises 14 residues. Looked up from germline, CDR1 is LGHNA and CDR2 is YSLEER. CDR3 sequence: CASSQDGDTDTQYF. The CDR3 DNA follows: TGCGCCAGCAGCCAAGACGGGGACACAGATACGCAGTATTTT.

The chain employs TRBV4-3 and TRBJ2-7, with a tentative D call TRBD1 (6 bases). Looked up from germline, CDR1 is LGHNA and CDR2 is YSLEER. The CDR3 is made up of 14 amino acids. V was trimmed by 0 bases and J by 5 bases, leaving 11 bases between them. The CDR3 protein is CASSQENGGDEQYF. Here the CDR3 DNA reads TGCGCCAGCAGCCAAGAAAATGGGGGCGACGAGCAGTACTTC.